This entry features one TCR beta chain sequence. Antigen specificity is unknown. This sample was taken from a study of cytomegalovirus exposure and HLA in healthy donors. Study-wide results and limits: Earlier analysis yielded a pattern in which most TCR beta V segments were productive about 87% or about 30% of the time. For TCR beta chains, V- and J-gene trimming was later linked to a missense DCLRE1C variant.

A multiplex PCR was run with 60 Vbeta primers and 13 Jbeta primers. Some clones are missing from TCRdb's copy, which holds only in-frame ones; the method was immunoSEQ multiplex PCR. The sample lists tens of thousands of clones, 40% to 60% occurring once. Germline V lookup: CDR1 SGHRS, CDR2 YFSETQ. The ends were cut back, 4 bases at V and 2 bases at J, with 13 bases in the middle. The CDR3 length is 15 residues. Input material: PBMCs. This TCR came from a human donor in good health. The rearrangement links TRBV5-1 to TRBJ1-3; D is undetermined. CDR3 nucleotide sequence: TGCGCCAGCAGCCCGGCGGCCGGGGCTGGAAACACCATATATTTT. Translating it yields CASSPAAGAGNTIYF.